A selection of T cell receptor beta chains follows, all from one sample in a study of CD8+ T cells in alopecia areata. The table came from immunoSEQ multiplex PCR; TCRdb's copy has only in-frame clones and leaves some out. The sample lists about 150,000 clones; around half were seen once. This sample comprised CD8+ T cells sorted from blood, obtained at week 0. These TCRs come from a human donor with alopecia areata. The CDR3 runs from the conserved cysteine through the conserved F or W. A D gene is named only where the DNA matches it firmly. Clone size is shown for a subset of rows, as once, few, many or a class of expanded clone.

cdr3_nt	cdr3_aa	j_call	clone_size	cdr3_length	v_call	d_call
TGTGCTAGTGGTTTTGGAGATAGCAATCAGCCCCAGCATTTT	CASGFGDSNQPQHF	TRBJ1-5	NA	14	TRBV12-5	NA
TGCAGCGTTGACGAAGGATATGGCTACACCTTC	CSVDEGYGYTF	TRBJ1-2	NA	11	TRBV29-1	NA
TGCGCCAGCAGCCAACAGGGGGCCACTGAAGCTTTCTTT	CASSQQGATEAFF	TRBJ1-1	once	13	TRBV4-3	TRBD1
TGTGCCAGCAGCCAAGTGCGGGGGACAAACCGAAACCTCTTCACAGATACGCAGTATTTT	CASSQVRGTNRNLFTDTQYF	TRBJ2-3	NA	20	TRBV4-2	NA
TGTGCCTGGAGTGCTATGAACACTGAAGCTTTCTTT	CAWSAMNTEAFF	TRBJ1-1	few	12	TRBV30	NA
TGTGCCAGCAGTTCGCCTAGCGGGGGTTCTAGCACAGATACGCAGTATTTT	CASSSPSGGSSTDTQYF	TRBJ2-3	NA	17	TRBV27	TRBD2
TGTGCCAGTAGTCCAGGGTATGAGCAGTTCTTC	CASSPGYEQFF	TRBJ2-1	NA	11	TRBV19	NA
TGTGCCACCAGCAGAGATAGAGGGACCTTGTACCAAGAGACCCAGTACTTC	CATSRDRGTLYQETQYF	TRBJ2-5	NA	17	TRBV15	NA
TGTGCCTGGAGTGCAGGGGGCGAGGTTCAGCCCCAGCATTTT	CAWSAGGEVQPQHF	TRBJ1-5	few	14	TRBV30	TRBD1
TGCGCCAGCAGTCCCTCCGGGACAGGGATTTCAGATACGCAGTATTTT	CASSPSGTGISDTQYF	TRBJ2-3	NA	16	TRBV10-2	TRBD1
TGTGCCAGCACTGAGGACAGCCCACTTAGAGATACGCAGTATTTT	CASTEDSPLRDTQYF	TRBJ2-3	NA	15	TRBV28	NA
TGTGCCAGCACCATCGGACAGAGAGGGGCCTACGAGCAGTACTTC	CASTIGQRGAYEQYF	TRBJ2-7	NA	15	TRBV11-2	NA
TGTGCCAGCAGCCAACCACTAGCGGGCAGCACAGATACGCAGTATTTT	CASSQPLAGSTDTQYF	TRBJ2-3	few	16	TRBV14	TRBD2
TGTGCCAGCAGCGTAGGAACAGGTGGTGCCTACGAGCAGTACTTC	CASSVGTGGAYEQYF	TRBJ2-7	few	15	TRBV9	NA
TGTGCCAGCAGTGAAGGGGCGGGGGGGCCCAACGAGCAGTACTTC	CASSEGAGGPNEQYF	TRBJ2-7	NA	15	TRBV6-1	TRBD2
TGTGCTAGTGCCGTGGGGGTTTCACCCCTCCACTTT	CASAVGVSPLHF	TRBJ1-6	once	12	TRBV12-5	NA
TGTGCCGAAAGTGATGTCGGGGGTGACTATGGCTACACCTTC	CAESDVGGDYGYTF	TRBJ1-2	NA	14	TRBV10-3	NA
TGCGCCAGCAGCCAGAGCGAAGGAAGCCTGTACGAGCAGTACTTC	CASSQSEGSLYEQYF	TRBJ2-7	NA	15	TRBV4-3	NA
TGTGCCAGCAACTTAACTCCAACTCCCGGGACTAGCGGGGGTCCTACCTACAATGAGCAGTTCTTC	CASNLTPTPGTSGGPTYNEQFF	TRBJ2-1	once	22	TRBV7-3	TRBD2
TGTGCCAGCAGCCCCGGACAGGAAAACTATGGCTACACCTTC	CASSPGQENYGYTF	TRBJ1-2	NA	14	TRBV11-2	TRBD1
TGCGCCAGCAGCTCCGGGACAGGCTTAGCGGGGGGCCGCACAGATACGCAGTATTTT	CASSSGTGLAGGRTDTQYF	TRBJ2-3	NA	19	TRBV5-1	TRBD2
TGTGCCAGCAGCTTAACAGGGTTGGGGAACACTGAAGCTTTCTTT	CASSLTGLGNTEAFF	TRBJ1-1	few	15	TRBV13	NA
TGCGCCAGCAGCCAAGAGAGTTCAGGGCCCTACGAGCAGTACTTC	CASSQESSGPYEQYF	TRBJ2-7	NA	15	TRBV4-3	NA
TGTGCCAGCAGCTTACCTGGGACAGGGGGCTCTGGGGCCAACGTCCTGACTTTC	CASSLPGTGGSGANVLTF	TRBJ2-6	few	18	TRBV7-2	TRBD1
TGTGCCTGGAGTGTACTGTCGGGTGAGCAGTTCTTC	CAWSVLSGEQFF	TRBJ2-1	NA	12	TRBV30	NA
TGTGCCTGGGCCTGGGGGGAAGAGACCCAGTACTTC	CAWAWGEETQYF	TRBJ2-5	NA	12	TRBV30	NA
TGTGCCAGCAGCCCGACGGCTGGAAGCACAGATACGCAGTATTTT	CASSPTAGSTDTQYF	TRBJ2-3	few	15	TRBV7-9	NA
TGTGCCAGCAGCTCGACGACCGGGACAGGGTCGCGTGAGCAGTACTTC	CASSSTTGTGSREQYF	TRBJ2-7	NA	16	TRBV7-3	TRBD1
TGTGCCCAACTAGCGGGGACCGGGGAGCTGTTTTTT	CAQLAGTGELFF	TRBJ2-2	NA	12	TRBV30	TRBD2
TGTGCTAGTGGTTTGGATAGGCGAGATACGCAGTATTTT	CASGLDRRDTQYF	TRBJ2-3	NA	13	TRBV12-5	NA
TGTGCCACTTGGATCGAGGGGGCGGGAAACGAGCAGTACTTC	CATWIEGAGNEQYF	TRBJ2-7	NA	14	TRBV10-3	NA
TGCAGCGTAGCGGGGTCCTACGAGCAGTACTTC	CSVAGSYEQYF	TRBJ2-7	NA	11	TRBV29-1	TRBD2
TGTGCCAGCAGCGAAACAGGGGGCGGCGAGACCCAGTACTTC	CASSETGGGETQYF	TRBJ2-5	NA	14	TRBV5-6	TRBD1
TGCGCCAGCAGCTACCGACTAGCCCCGAACACCGGGGAGCTGTTTTTT	CASSYRLAPNTGELFF	TRBJ2-2	NA	16	TRBV4-3	TRBD2
TGTGCCAGCAGTTTCAAAGGGACCTACGAGCAGTACTTC	CASSFKGTYEQYF	TRBJ2-7	NA	13	TRBV27	NA
TGTGCCAGCAGCTTGAGACAGGGTAATTCACCCCTCCACTTT	CASSLRQGNSPLHF	TRBJ1-6	few	14	TRBV11-3	TRBD1
TGCGCCAGCGCCTCTCGTGAGGGTTTCTACGAGCAGTACTTC	CASASREGFYEQYF	TRBJ2-7	NA	14	TRBV5-1	NA
TGCGCCAGCAGCCAAGACGGAGCGGGGTCATACAATGAGCAGTTCTTC	CASSQDGAGSYNEQFF	TRBJ2-1	many	16	TRBV4-3	TRBD2
TGTGCCAGCAGTGGTTTGGGCACCTCCTACGAGCAGTACTTC	CASSGLGTSYEQYF	TRBJ2-7	few	14	TRBV7-2	NA
TGCGCCAGCAGCTTGGAAGAGGGTGATGACGGGGAGCTGTTTTTT	CASSLEEGDDGELFF	TRBJ2-2	NA	15	TRBV5-1	NA
TGTGCCAGCAGCTGGATCGGGACGGTAGCTAGCACAGATACGCAGTATTTT	CASSWIGTVASTDTQYF	TRBJ2-3	NA	17	TRBV5-6	NA
TGTGCCTGGAGTATAGGACAGGGCCACTACGAGCAGTACTTC	CAWSIGQGHYEQYF	TRBJ2-7	NA	14	TRBV30	TRBD1
TGTGCCAGCAGCGTATATGGCGGGGGAGCCAGCACAGATACGCAGTATTTT	CASSVYGGGASTDTQYF	TRBJ2-3	NA	17	TRBV9	TRBD2
TGTGCCAGCAGCGTGACTAGCGGCAATGAGCAGTTCTTC	CASSVTSGNEQFF	TRBJ2-1	NA	13	TRBV7-3	TRBD2
TGTGCCAGCAGCAAACCGGGACAGGGTGCGGACGAGCAGTACTTC	CASSKPGQGADEQYF	TRBJ2-7	few	15	TRBV11-2	TRBD1
TGTGCCAGCAGTTCGTCAGGGCAGGGCTACACCTTC	CASSSSGQGYTF	TRBJ1-2	few	12	TRBV27	NA
TGTGCCAGCAGCCCGCAGTTAGCCAAAAACATTCAGTACTTC	CASSPQLAKNIQYF	TRBJ2-4	NA	14	TRBV6-5	NA
TGTGCCAGCAGCGACAACAGGGGGGGCACAGATACGCAGTATTTT	CASSDNRGGTDTQYF	TRBJ2-3	NA	15	TRBV7-6	TRBD1
TGTGCCAGCAGCTTTTTGGATGAGCAGTTCTTC	CASSFLDEQFF	TRBJ2-1	NA	11	TRBV5-6	NA
TGTGCCAGCAGGTCAGGGGGCGACACCGGGGAGCTGTTTTTT	CASRSGGDTGELFF	TRBJ2-2	NA	14	TRBV2	TRBD1
TGCGCCAGCAGCTTGGGGACAGGGTACTACGAGCAGTACTTC	CASSLGTGYYEQYF	TRBJ2-7	NA	14	TRBV5-1	TRBD1
TGTGCCAGCAGCTTTACCACTTCGGGACAGGCCTTAAGGGAGCAGTACTTC	CASSFTTSGQALREQYF	TRBJ2-7	NA	17	TRBV5-8	TRBD1
TGTGCCAGCAGCGTAGATCAGGATACGCAGTATTTT	CASSVDQDTQYF	TRBJ2-3	many	12	TRBV9	NA
TGTGCTAGTGGTTCCGAGAACAGGGTTGGCACCTTC	CASGSENRVGTF	TRBJ1-2	NA	12	TRBV12-5	NA
TGTGCCAACGATCCAGGGGACGAGCAGTTCTTC	CANDPGDEQFF	TRBJ2-1	NA	11	TRBV7-3	NA